This entry is about one T cell receptor beta chain. Its matching antigen is unknown. The data were obtained in a study of PD-1 blockade in classical Hodgkin lymphoma. The study, taken as a whole, reports: Relative to healthy donors, newly diagnosed patients reportedly had lower baseline TCR diversity, which was reported as lower still in relapsed/refractory patients. Complete responders matched newly diagnosed patients in baseline diversity. Significantly greater TCR diversity emerged by C4D1 in CD4+ cells but not CD8+ cells.

This CDR3 spans 15 amino acids. V was shortened by 4 bases and J by 2 bases, with 15 bases between the two germline ends. In germline, CDR1 is MGHRA, CDR2 YSYEKL. The data were produced by immunoSEQ multiplex PCR, yet TCRdb's version contains in-frame clones alone and is incomplete. The sample lists over 90,000 clones, about 88% occurring once. Exposure to brentuximab vedotin varied, and each patient had relapsed following autologous stem cell transplantation. This chain connects TRBV4-1 to TRBJ2-7; the D gene is possibly TRBD1 (5 bases). The starting material was peripheral blood mononuclear cells (PBMCs), obtained before the second cycle of nivolumab. This sequence was found in a human donor with classical Hodgkin lymphoma. The CDR3 protein is CASSRLQGNPYEQYF. The CDR3 bases are TGCGCCAGCAGCCGCCTCCAGGGTAACCCCTACGAGCAGTACTTC.